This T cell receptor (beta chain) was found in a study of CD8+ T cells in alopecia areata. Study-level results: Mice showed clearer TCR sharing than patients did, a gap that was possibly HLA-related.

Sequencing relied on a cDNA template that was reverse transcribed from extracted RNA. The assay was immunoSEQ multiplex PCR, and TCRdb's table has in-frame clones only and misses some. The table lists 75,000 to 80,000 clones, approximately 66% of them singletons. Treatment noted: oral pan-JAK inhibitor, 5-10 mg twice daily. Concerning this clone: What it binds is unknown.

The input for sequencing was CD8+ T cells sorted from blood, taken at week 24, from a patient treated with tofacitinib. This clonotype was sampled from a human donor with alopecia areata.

The CDR3 protein is CARAGPIGNEQFF. The CDR3 nucleotides read TGTGCCAGGGCGGGGCCAATCGGCAATGAGCAGTTCTTC. The chain carries TRBV7-9 and TRBJ2-1, with D possibly being TRBD2 (6 bases). The CDR3 extends over 13 amino acids. Germline CDR1 is SEHNR and CDR2 is FQNEAQ (reference sequence). The ends were cut back, 9 bases at V and 6 bases at J, with 15 bases in the middle.